These 4 T cell receptor beta chains originate from one sample sequenced in a study. From the 5' RACE reads, TCRdb called clonotypes with MiXCR, one entry per CDR3 protein. Counted here are 52,000 or so distinct CDR3 sequences, around 21% occurring once; the ten biggest clones make up 2.5% to 4%. The sorted Tregs were CD4+CD25+CD127-/low cells. Source material: tumor-infiltrating Tregs sorted from the breast tumor. Receptors were obtained from a female donor with breast cancer.

This clonotype was observed a few times. The rearrangement uses TRBV27 and TRBJ2-3; a possible D gene is TRBD2 (5 bases). The CDR3 covers 12 residues. Trimming left V 6 bases short and J 1 base short, with 5 bases between. Germline V gene sequence: CDR1 MNHEY, CDR2 SMNVEV (reference sequence). DNA of the CDR3: TGTGCCAGCAGGGAGGGCACAGATACGCAGTATTTT. Translating gives CASREGTDTQYF.

This clonotype is labeled medium-sized (0.01 to 0.1%). Written as DNA, the CDR3 is TGCAGCGCGGCCGGTGGGAGGGCTATAATGTCTGAGCAGTTCTTC. It translates to CSAAGGRAIMSEQFF. The chain joins TRBV29-1 to TRBJ2-1; 7 positions agree with TRBD2. J was trimmed by 9 bases and V by 7 bases; bases with no gene match: 18. CDR3 length: 15 residues. Germline V gives CDR1 SQVTM, CDR2 ANQGSEA.

The chain combines TRBV27 with TRBJ2-2; D uncertain. This CDR3 comprises 16 residues. CDR1 is MNHEY, CDR2 SMNVEV, per germline (reference sequence). Trimming removed 4 bases at V and 1 base at J, with 13 bases between. CDR3 sequence: CASSSSRVLNTGELFF. The CDR3 region has the DNA TGTGCCAGCAGTTCCTCTAGGGTTTTGAACACCGGGGAGCTGTTTTTT.

Comment on this clonotype: A read error is possible here, since a much larger clone lies one base away. The V call is TRBV2, the J call TRBJ1-2; tentative D call: TRBD1 (6 bases). With 5 bases removed from V and 5 bases from J, the gap between germline ends came to 15 bases. Germline CDR1 reads SNHLY; CDR2 reads FYNNEI. This CDR3 region has 14 residues. CDR3 protein: CASSLTRDTYGYTF. In nucleotides, the CDR3 is TGTGCCAGCAGTTTAACCCGGGACACATATGGCTACACCTTC. Full variable domain (missing parts from reference TRBV2 and TRBJ1-2): EPEVTQTPSHQVTQMGQEVILRCVPISNHLYFYWYRQILGQKVEFLVSFYNNEISEKSEIFDDQFSVERPDGSNFTLKIRSTKLEDSAMYFCASSLTRDTYGYTFGSGTRLTVV.